This entry lists 8 T cell receptor beta chains sequenced from one sample in a study of T-cell memory formation after mild COVID-19. MiXCR, applied by TCRdb to the 5' RACE reads, yields one record per CDR3 protein. The sample includes about 610,000 distinct CDR3 sequences, about 18% of them seen just once. Sequencing was carried out using PBMCs or a T cell subset sorted from them (not recorded which). These TCRs come from an adult woman who had mild COVID-19 (a few samples of this study predate the infection). Cell type and time point are not known.

This clonotype has more than one count but fewer than ten. The rearrangement links TRBV12-3 or TRBV12-4 to TRBJ2-5; 8 bases agree with TRBD2. V shed 3 bases and J 0 bases; nucleotides not matched to a gene: 6. The CDR3 length is 16 residues. CDR3 sequence: CASSFGLAGNQETQYF. In DNA form, the CDR3 reads TGTGCCAGCAGTTTCGGGTTAGCGGGAAACCAAGAGACCCAGTACTTC.

This clonotype was detected only a few times. The rearrangement joins TRBV2 to TRBJ2-5, with 14 bases identical to TRBD2. Germline V gives CDR1 SNHLY, CDR2 FYNNEI. This CDR3 has 15 amino acids. V shed 8 bases and J 4 bases; nucleotides not matched to a gene: 6. The CDR3: CASEGLAGELETQYF. CDR3 DNA: TGTGCCAGCGAGGGACTAGCGGGAGAGTTAGAGACCCAGTACTTC.

This clonotype turned up a few times. The chain couples TRBV7-8 to TRBJ1-6; no definite D call. CDR3 length: 15 amino acids. Per the germline V gene, CDR1 is SGHVS and CDR2 is FQNEAQ. Trimming cost V 3 bases and J 0 bases, with 6 bases left between them. Written as DNA, the CDR3 is TGTGCCAGCAGCTTGGAAAGCTCCTATAATTCACCCCTCCACTTT. Translated: CASSLESSYNSPLHF.

V and J are TRBV5-1 and TRBJ2-7; D not certain. V shed 3 bases and J shed 9 bases, with 16 bases lying between them. Germline V gives CDR1 SGHRS, CDR2 YFSETQ. The CDR3 is made up of 13 amino acids. As DNA, the CDR3 is TGCGCCAGCAGCTCCTCGTTGGGCCCAGGGCAGTACTTC. Translation: CASSSSLGPGQYF.

This clonotype has just a few counts. The genes are TRBV20-1 and TRBJ2-3; maybe TRBD1 (5 bases). This CDR3 is 15 amino acids long. V lost 1 base, J lost 2 bases, and 13 bases lay in between. Germline V lookup: CDR1 DFQATT, CDR2 SNEGSKA (reference sequence). CDR3 loop: CSARADRGPTDTQYF. In DNA, the CDR3 is TGCAGTGCTAGAGCTGACAGAGGTCCCACAGATACGCAGTATTTT.

CDR3 DNA: TGTGCCAGCAGCCAATCGGGCGGGACCGCCTACAATGAGCAGTTCTTC. Residues: CASSQSGGTAYNEQFF. J is TRBJ2-1 and V is TRBV4-2; weak D call: TRBD2 (6 bases). Trimming shortened V by 2 bases and J by 2 bases, and 13 bases separated the two germline ends. The CDR3 extends over 16 amino acids. Germline CDR1 LGHNA, CDR2 YNFKEQ.

The CDR3 bases are TGTGCCACCGACCTTGGGGGTGAGCAGTTCTTC. Translated, it gives CATDLGGEQFF. The chain joins TRBV15 to TRBJ2-1; possibly TRBD1 or TRBD2 for D (5 bases each). CDR1 is LNHNV and CDR2 is YYDKDF in the germline V gene (reference sequence). Trimming shortened V by 8 bases and J by 9 bases, and 11 bases separated the two germline ends. The CDR3 totals 11 residues.

The chain couples TRBV27 to TRBJ1-6; D is possibly TRBD1 (5 bases). The CDR3 is 16 residues long. Germline V gene data show CDR1 as MNHEY and CDR2 as SMNVEV (reference sequence). The V gene lost 3 bases and the J gene lost 3 bases, with 12 bases spanning the gap. The CDR3 here is CASSLVGTFYNSPLHF. The CDR3 DNA follows: TGTGCCAGCAGTTTGGTAGGGACCTTCTATAATTCACCCCTCCACTTT.